The entry that follows covers one T cell receptor beta chain sequence. This record belongs to a study of blood T cell repertoires in COVID-19. Background on the study: The cDNA or gDNA used as material had been derived from T cells, B-cell-depleted T cells, or PBMCs.

Only in-frame clones appear in the TCRdb table, and some are missing; sequencing was by immunoSEQ multiplex PCR. The sample holds 160,000 or so clones, about 88% seen once. This CDR3 comprises 16 residues. Germline-derived CDR1 and CDR2 are SGHRS and YFSETQ. The V gene lost 4 bases and the J gene lost 4 bases, with 15 bases spanning the gap. Input material: peripheral blood. This chain uses TRBV5-1 with TRBJ1-6; the D gene is possibly TRBD1 (6 bases). The clonotype comes from a man aged 55-75 years with active or convalescent COVID-19. CDR3 nucleotide sequence: TGCGCCAGCAGCCCGGACCAGGGGTTTTATAATTCACCCCTCCACTTT. Translation gives CASSPDQGFYNSPLHF.